Listed here is a single T cell receptor beta chain. Its antigen is not known. Sequencing of cultured CD4+ T cell DNA used the Oncomine TCR Beta short-read assay. TCRdb re-called the PCR reads through MiXCR, storing one row per CDR3 protein. The table records thousands of distinct CDR3 sequences, 22% of them present only once. This sample was taken from a study of vaccination and CD4 T cells after COVID-19. The treatment here: approximately 9-day PBMC culture with coronavirus spike peptide pools or control peptides (ViraFEST assay). Negative-selection isolation of CD4+ T cells was performed after 9 to 11 days of culture. Unmatched junction bases numbered 12, after V lost 5 bases and J lost 8 bases. The germline gives CDR1 MNHEY, CDR2 SVGEGT. The CDR3 is 16 amino acids.

The gene calls are TRBV6-2 or TRBV6-3 and TRBJ2-1, with 10 bases fitting TRBD2. The clonotype was recovered from a human donor who had recovered from COVID-19. The sample was CD4+ T cells from blood, cultured in vitro, taken after SARS-CoV-2 vaccination. Written as DNA, the CDR3 is TGTGCCAGCAGTCCCCGCCAAGCGGGAGGGTTTGATGAGCAGTTCTTC. This codes for CASSPRQAGGFDEQFF.